Shown below are 8 T cell receptor beta chains from a single sample sequenced in a study of blood T cell repertoires in COVID-19. Measured with immunoSEQ multiplex PCR; TCRdb has only the in-frame clones, and not every one. The table has a few hundred thousand clones, around 90% seen once. The sample consisted of PBMCs or T cells enriched from blood (not recorded which). These receptors all stem from a woman younger than 45 who had recovered from COVID-19.

The V call is TRBV11-3, the J call TRBJ1-1; D perhaps matches TRBD1 (6 bases). Germline CDR1 is SGHNT and CDR2 is YENEEA. Trimming pared 1 base from V and 5 bases from J, leaving 8 bases between. The CDR3 loop spans 13 amino acids. CDR3 sequence reads: CASSLGRGTEAFF. CDR3 bases: TGTGCCAGCAGCTTAGGTAGGGGGACTGAAGCTTTCTTT.

The chain uses TRBV5-6 and TRBJ1-2; D is unclear. V was cut by 0 bases and J by 0 bases, with 9 bases left in between. Germline V gene data show CDR1 as SGHDT and CDR2 as YYEEEE. This CDR3 has 15 amino acids. The CDR3 nucleotides are TGTGCCAGCAGCTTGGCGGTCGGTGCTAACTATGGCTACACCTTC. Translation: CASSLAVGANYGYTF.

The V and J genes are TRBV15 and TRBJ1-5; maybe TRBD1 (6 bases). V was shortened by 3 bases and J by 7 bases, with 13 bases between the two germline ends. Germline CDR1 reads LNHNV; CDR2 reads YYDKDF (reference sequence). This CDR3 spans 14 amino acids. The CDR3 protein is CATSSDRRRQPQHF. DNA of the CDR3: TGTGCCACCAGCAGTGACAGGCGAAGGCAGCCCCAGCATTTT.

The chain couples TRBV11-3 to TRBJ2-1; D is perhaps TRBD2 (6 bases). The CDR3 consists of 17 residues. Between the trimmed V and J ends, which lost 1 base and 2 bases, there was a span of 15 bases. CDR1 and CDR2 (germline): SGHNT, YENEEA. As DNA, the CDR3 is TGTGCCAGCAGCTTAGGGCTGGGGCGGGGACCCTACAATGAGCAGTTCTTC. The encoded protein is CASSLGLGRGPYNEQFF.

The rearrangement uses TRBV4-1 and TRBJ2-7; 10 positions agree with TRBD1. The CDR3 contains 16 residues. The germline gives CDR1 MGHRA, CDR2 YSYEKL. Trimming took 4 bases from V and 2 from J; bases not matched to a gene: 8. CDR3 nucleotide sequence: TGCGCCAGCAGCCGCATCCCCGGGACAGGGGCCTACGAGCAGTACTTC. Encoded protein: CASSRIPGTGAYEQYF.

V is TRBV6-1 and J is TRBJ2-7; the D gene is possibly TRBD2 (5 bases). The CDR3 runs to 14 residues. V was cut by 3 bases and J by 2 bases, with 11 bases left in between. CDR1 and CDR2 (germline): MNHNS, SASEGT. The DNA of the CDR3 is TGTGCCAGCAGTGAGAGGTGGGGAGCCTACGAGCAGTACTTC. This translates into CASSERWGAYEQYF.

The genes are TRBV5-1 and TRBJ2-5; D possibly corresponds to TRBD1 (5 bases). The CDR3 loop spans 14 amino acids. V shed 4 bases and J shed 0 bases, with 10 bases lying between them. Germline V lookup: CDR1 SGHRS, CDR2 YFSETQ. CDR3 in DNA: TGCGCCAGCAGCACACAAGGGGACCAAGAGACCCAGTACTTC. It translates to CASSTQGDQETQYF. Full variable domain (missing parts from reference TRBV5-1 and TRBJ2-5): KAGVTQTPRYLIKTRGQQVTLSCSPISGHRSVSWYQQTPGQGLQFLFEYFSETQRNKGNFPGRFSGRQFSNSRSEMNVSTLELGDSALYLCASSTQGDQETQYFGPGTRLLVL.

The V and J genes are TRBV5-1 and TRBJ2-1, with 7 nucleotides matching TRBD1. CDR3 length equals 14 residues. The germline V gene encodes CDR1 SGHRS and CDR2 YFSETQ. With V trimmed by 4 bases and J by 7 bases, 8 bases remained unmatched. Here the CDR3 DNA reads TGCGCCAGCAGCCTAACGACAGGGTTGAATGAGCAGTTCTTC. Translated: CASSLTTGLNEQFF.